The 14 T cell receptor beta chains below were found in one sample sequenced in a study of control samples from healthy donors and cancer patients. The method was immunoSEQ multiplex PCR; TCRdb's version includes in-frame clones alone and lacks a portion of them. The sample has 130,000 to 150,000 clones, around 94% seen once. The sample consisted of PBMCs. These receptors all stem from a man aged 60 to 69 with colorectal cancer.

The chain combines TRBV7-6 with TRBJ2-5, with 11 bases that match TRBD1. V lost 5 bases, J lost 5 bases, and 10 bases stayed unmatched. CDR3 length equals 16 residues. Germline-derived CDR1 and CDR2 are SGHVS and FNYEAQ. CDR3 in DNA: TGTGCCAGCAGCCCCGAGGGACAGGGGGGGGAGGAGACCCAGTACTTC. Amino acids: CASSPEGQGGEETQYF.

The V and J genes are TRBV6-1 and TRBJ2-7; a possible D gene is TRBD1 (5 bases). From germline, CDR1 is MNHNS and CDR2 SASEGT. The CDR3 runs to 13 residues. V shed 3 bases and J shed 6 bases, with 12 bases lying between them. In DNA form, the CDR3 reads TGTGCCAGCAGTGACCAGGGTTCCGCCGAGCAGTACTTC. Translated: CASSDQGSAEQYF.

The chain joins TRBV5-8 to TRBJ1-1, with a weak D call TRBD1 (6 bases). The CDR3 is made up of 15 amino acids. Trimming removed 1 base at V and 1 base at J, with 11 bases between. CDR1 and CDR2 from the germline V gene are SGHTS and YDEGEE. The DNA of the CDR3 is TGTGCCAGCAGCTTGTTCGGGGGGCAGAACACTGAAGCTTTCTTT. It translates to CASSLFGGQNTEAFF. Based on the CDR3 plus reference TRBV5-8 and TRBJ1-1, the full variable domain is EAGVTQSPTHLIKTRGQQATLRCSPISGHTSVYWYQQALGLGLQFLLWYDEGEERNRGNFPPRFSGRQFPNYSSELNVNALELEDSALYLCASSLFGGQNTEAFFGQGTRLTVV.

This clone was observed a few times. The rearrangement joins TRBV4-1 to TRBJ2-1; the match to TRBD2 covers 7 bases. Per the germline V gene, CDR1 is MGHRA and CDR2 is YSYEKL. V was clipped by 0 bases and J by 7 bases; unmatched bases: 6. The CDR3 loop spans 15 amino acids. Here the CDR3 reads CASSQEWGGGNEQFF. CDR3 nucleotide sequence: TGCGCCAGCAGCCAAGAATGGGGGGGAGGAAATGAGCAGTTCTTC.

This clone has more than one count but fewer than ten. The chain employs TRBV19 and TRBJ1-5; D not resolved. V lost 3 bases and J lost 6, with 9 bases in between. Germline CDR1 LNHDA, CDR2 SQIVND (reference sequence). This CDR3 is 13 amino acids long. In nucleotides, the CDR3 is TGTGCCAGTAGTATTGTTGAGGGTCAGCCCCAGCATTTT. Amino acids: CASSIVEGQPQHF.

The gene calls are TRBV3-1 (or the pseudogene TRBV3-2) and TRBJ1-5, with 8 bases fitting TRBD1. CDR3 size: 18 residues. Germline V gives CDR1 LGHDT, CDR2 YNNKEL (reference sequence). V trimming: 4 bases; J trimming: 4 bases; junction bases outside the gene matches: 15. The chain's CDR3 is CASSPRSLSGGLNQPQHF. As DNA, the CDR3 is TGTGCCAGCAGCCCCCGGAGCCTTTCAGGGGGCCTTAATCAGCCCCAGCATTTT.

The chain couples TRBV7-2 to TRBJ1-1, with no clear D. V lost 3 bases and J lost 6, with 8 bases in between. CDR3 length: 12 amino acids. CDR1 is SGHTA, CDR2 FQGNSA, per germline. CDR3 loop: CASSLWASEAFF. Here the CDR3 DNA reads TGTGCCAGCAGCTTGTGGGCCTCTGAAGCTTTCTTT. The whole variable domain, filled in from reference TRBV7-2 and TRBJ1-1, reads GAGVSQSPSNKVTEKGKDVELRCDPISGHTALYWYRQSLGQGLEFLIYFQGNSAPDKSGLPSDRFSAERTGGSVSTLTIQRTQQEDSAVYLCASSLWASEAFFGQGTRLTVV.

The chain employs TRBV12-3 or TRBV12-4 and TRBJ1-5; D remains unclear. Trimming left V 4 bases short and J 7 bases short, with 11 bases between. This CDR3 has 13 amino acids. CDR3: CASSSPGNQPQHF. In DNA, the CDR3 is TGTGCCAGCAGTTCCCCGGGGAACCAGCCCCAGCATTTT.

The V gene is TRBV19, the J gene TRBJ2-1; either TRBD1 or TRBD2 may fit D (6 bases each). The CDR3 runs to 14 residues. Trimming stripped 4 bases from V and 2 bases from J, with 9 bases between. The V gene's germline CDR1 is LNHDA and CDR2 SQIVND (reference sequence). The CDR3 is CASSRGATYNEQFF. CDR3 bases: TGTGCCAGTAGTAGGGGGGCCACCTACAATGAGCAGTTCTTC.

V and J are TRBV5-4 and TRBJ1-6; TRBD1 aligns across 10 bases. V lost 3 bases, J lost 9 bases, and 3 bases stayed unmatched. This CDR3 contains 14 residues. Per germline, CDR1 SGHNT and CDR2 YYREEE (reference sequence). CDR3 protein: CASSSTGGPSPLHF. The CDR3 DNA reads as TGTGCCAGCAGCTCGACAGGGGGCCCTTCACCCCTCCACTTT.

The chain uses TRBV5-1 and TRBJ2-1; D possibly uses TRBD1 or TRBD2 (6 bases each). Germline V gene data show CDR1 as SGHRS and CDR2 as YFSETQ. The CDR3 loop spans 15 amino acids. V was shortened by 7 bases and J by 9 bases, with 23 bases between the two germline ends. The CDR3 reads CASHLSPGEVGEQFF. As DNA, the CDR3 is TGCGCCAGCCACTTGTCGCCAGGGGAGGTAGGTGAGCAGTTCTTC.

This clone was seen only a few times. The CDR3 DNA follows: TGTGCCAGCGGGACTCCCGGGGATAGTGAGCAGTTCTTC. Translating it yields CASGTPGDSEQFF. V and J are TRBV27 and TRBJ2-1, with D perhaps TRBD2 (6 bases). Trimming took off 8 bases at V and 9 bases at J, with 17 bases between the two ends. The length of the CDR3 is 13 residues. CDR1 is MNHEY, CDR2 SMNVEV, per germline (reference sequence).

The CDR3 loop is CASSLAGRSTDTQYF. In DNA, the CDR3 is TGTGCCAGCAGCTTAGCGGGACGGAGCACAGATACGCAGTATTTT. The chain recombines TRBV7-2 with TRBJ2-3; perhaps D is TRBD1 or TRBD2 (5 bases each). V lost 0 bases and J lost 0, with 7 bases in between. The CDR3 has 15 amino acids. In germline, CDR1 is SGHTA, CDR2 FQGNSA. The full variable domain, in which reference TRBV7-2 and TRBJ2-3 provide the parts outside the CDR3, is GAGVSQSPSNKVTEKGKDVELRCDPISGHTALYWYRQSLGQGLEFLIYFQGNSAPDKSGLPSDRFSAERTGGSVSTLTIQRTQQEDSAVYLCASSLAGRSTDTQYFGPGTRLTVL.

The chain couples TRBV13 to TRBJ2-7, with a weak D call TRBD1 (6 bases). The V end lost 5 bases, the J end lost 2 bases, and 13 bases lay between the germline ends. The length of the CDR3 is 14 residues. Germline CDR1 PRHDT, CDR2 FYEKMQ (reference sequence). CDR3 amino acids: CASSPDRKAYEQYF. Here the CDR3 DNA reads TGTGCCAGCAGCCCCGACAGGAAAGCCTACGAGCAGTACTTC.